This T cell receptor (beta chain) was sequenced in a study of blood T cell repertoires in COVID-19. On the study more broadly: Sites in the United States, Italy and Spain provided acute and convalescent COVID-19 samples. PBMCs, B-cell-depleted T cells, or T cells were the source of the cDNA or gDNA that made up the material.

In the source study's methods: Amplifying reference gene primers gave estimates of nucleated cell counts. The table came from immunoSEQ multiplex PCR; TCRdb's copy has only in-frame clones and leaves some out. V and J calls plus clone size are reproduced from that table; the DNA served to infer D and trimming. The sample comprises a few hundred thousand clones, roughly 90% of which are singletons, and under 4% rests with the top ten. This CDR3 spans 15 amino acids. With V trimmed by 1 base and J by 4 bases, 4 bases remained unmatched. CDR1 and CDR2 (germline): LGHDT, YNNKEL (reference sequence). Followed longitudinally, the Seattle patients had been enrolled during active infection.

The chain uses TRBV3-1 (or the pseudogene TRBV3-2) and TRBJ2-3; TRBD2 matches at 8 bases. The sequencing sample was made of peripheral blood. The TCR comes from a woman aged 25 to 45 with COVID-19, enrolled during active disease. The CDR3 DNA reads TGTGCCAGCAGCCAAGGCGGGAGGTGGTCAGATACGCAGTATTTT. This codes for CASSQGGRWSDTQYF.